This TCR beta chain is from a study of cytomegalovirus exposure and HLA in healthy donors. Findings of the study overall: Prior analysis indicated that the majority of TCR beta V segments exhibited productivity approximately 90% or approximately 30% of the time.

The primer mix had 60 Vbeta and 13 Jbeta primers. TCRdb's copy holds only in-frame clones and misses some; the assay was immunoSEQ multiplex PCR. Of about 200,000 clones listed, roughly 77% were seen once; the top ten hold 1.5% to 2%. On this clone: What it binds is not known.

This CDR3 is 15 amino acids long. The V end lost 6 bases, the J end lost 0 bases, and 14 bases lay between the germline ends. Germline V CDR1 and CDR2: ENHRY, SYGVKD. The sequencing sample was made of PBMCs. The chain carries TRBV10-3 and TRBJ1-1; D perhaps matches TRBD1 (5 bases). This receptor was taken from a woman between 50 and 59 years old in good health and CMV-seronegative. In DNA form, the CDR3 reads TGTGCCATCAGAAATCCGACAGAGATGAACACTGAAGCTTTCTTT. Residues: CAIRNPTEMNTEAFF.